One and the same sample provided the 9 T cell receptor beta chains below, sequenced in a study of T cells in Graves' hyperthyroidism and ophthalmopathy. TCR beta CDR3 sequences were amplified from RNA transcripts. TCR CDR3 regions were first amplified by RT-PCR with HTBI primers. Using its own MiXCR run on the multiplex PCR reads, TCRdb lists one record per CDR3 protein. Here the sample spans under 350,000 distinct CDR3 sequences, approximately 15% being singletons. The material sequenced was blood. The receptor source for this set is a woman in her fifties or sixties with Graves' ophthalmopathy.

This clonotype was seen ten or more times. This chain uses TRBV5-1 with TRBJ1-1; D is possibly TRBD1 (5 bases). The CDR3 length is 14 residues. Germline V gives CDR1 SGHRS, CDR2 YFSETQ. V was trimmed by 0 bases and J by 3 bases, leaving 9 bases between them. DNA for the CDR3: TGCGCCAGCAGCTTGGCAGGGCCACACACTGAAGCTTTCTTT. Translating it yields CASSLAGPHTEAFF.

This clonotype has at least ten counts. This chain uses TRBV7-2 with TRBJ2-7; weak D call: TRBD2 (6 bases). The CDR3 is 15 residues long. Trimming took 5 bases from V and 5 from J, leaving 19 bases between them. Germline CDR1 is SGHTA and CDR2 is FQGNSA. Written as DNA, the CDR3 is TGTGCCAGCAGCCGGGGGTGGGGGGAGGCCCACGAGCAGTACTTC. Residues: CASSRGWGEAHEQYF. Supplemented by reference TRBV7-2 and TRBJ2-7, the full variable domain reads GAGVSQSPSNKVTEKGKDVELRCDPISGHTALYWYRQSLGQGLEFLIYFQGNSAPDKSGLPSDRFSAERTGGSVSTLTIQRTQQEDSAVYLCASSRGWGEAHEQYFGPGTRLTVT.

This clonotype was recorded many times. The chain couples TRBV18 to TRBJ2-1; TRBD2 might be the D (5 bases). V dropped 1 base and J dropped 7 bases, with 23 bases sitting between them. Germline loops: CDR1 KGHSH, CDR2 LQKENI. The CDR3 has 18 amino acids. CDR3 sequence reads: CASSPRRATSPRGNEQFF. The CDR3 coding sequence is TGTGCCAGCTCACCACGGCGTGCTACCAGTCCCCGAGGGAATGAGCAGTTCTTC.

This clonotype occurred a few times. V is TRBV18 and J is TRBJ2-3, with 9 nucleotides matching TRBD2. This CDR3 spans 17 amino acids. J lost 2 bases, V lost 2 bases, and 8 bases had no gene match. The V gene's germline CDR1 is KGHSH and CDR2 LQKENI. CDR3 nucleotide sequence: TGTGCCAGCTCACCAGAAGGGACTAGCAGATTCACAGATACGCAGTATTTT. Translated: CASSPEGTSRFTDTQYF. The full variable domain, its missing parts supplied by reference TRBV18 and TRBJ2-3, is NAGVMQNPRHLVRRRGQEARLRCSPMKGHSHVYWYRQLPEEGLKFMVYLQKENIIDESGMPKERFSAEFPKEGPSILRIQQVVRGDSAAYFCASSPEGTSRFTDTQYFGPGTRLTVL.

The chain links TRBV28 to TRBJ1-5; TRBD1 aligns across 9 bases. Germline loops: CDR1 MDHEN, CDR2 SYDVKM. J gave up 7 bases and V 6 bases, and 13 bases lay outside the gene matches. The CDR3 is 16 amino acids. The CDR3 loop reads CASRSTGTGWGQPQHF. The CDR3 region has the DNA TGTGCCAGCAGATCGACCGGGACAGGGTGGGGGCAGCCCCAGCATTTT.

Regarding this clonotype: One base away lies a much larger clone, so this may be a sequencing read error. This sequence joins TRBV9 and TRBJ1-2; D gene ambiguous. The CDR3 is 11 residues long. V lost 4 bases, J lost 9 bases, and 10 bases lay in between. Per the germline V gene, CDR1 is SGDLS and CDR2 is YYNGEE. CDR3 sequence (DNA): TGTGCCAGCAGCCGGGAAGGTAGCTACACCTTC. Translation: CASSREGSYTF. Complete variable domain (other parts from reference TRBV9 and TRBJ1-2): DSGVTQTPKHLITATGQRVTLRCSPRSGDLSVYWYQQSLDQGLQFLIQYYNGEERAKGNILERFSAQQFPDLHSELNLSSLELGDSALYFCASSREGSYTFGSGTRLTVV.

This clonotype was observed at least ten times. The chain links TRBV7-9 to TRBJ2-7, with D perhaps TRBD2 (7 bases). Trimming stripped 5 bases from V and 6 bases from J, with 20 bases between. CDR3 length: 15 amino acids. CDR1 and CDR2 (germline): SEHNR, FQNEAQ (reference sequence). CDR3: CASSRGGGGAAEQYF. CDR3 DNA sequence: TGTGCCAGCAGCCGTGGGGGAGGGGGAGCAGCCGAGCAGTACTTC.

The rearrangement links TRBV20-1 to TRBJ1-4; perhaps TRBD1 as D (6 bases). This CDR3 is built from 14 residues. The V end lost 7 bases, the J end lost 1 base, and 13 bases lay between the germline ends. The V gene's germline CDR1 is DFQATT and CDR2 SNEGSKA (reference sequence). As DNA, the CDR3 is TGCAGTGTGTTCAGGGGTGAAACTAATGAAAAACTGTTTTTT. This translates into CSVFRGETNEKLFF.

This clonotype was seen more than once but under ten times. Here the CDR3 reads CASRVAENTGELFF. The CDR3 DNA reads TGTGCCAGTAGGGTAGCGGAAAACACCGGGGAGCTGTTTTTT. The chain employs TRBV19 and TRBJ2-2; tentatively, D is TRBD2 (6 bases). V was trimmed by 6 bases and J by 2 bases, leaving 10 bases between them. The CDR3 loop spans 14 amino acids. Germline values: CDR1 LNHDA, CDR2 SQIVND (reference sequence).